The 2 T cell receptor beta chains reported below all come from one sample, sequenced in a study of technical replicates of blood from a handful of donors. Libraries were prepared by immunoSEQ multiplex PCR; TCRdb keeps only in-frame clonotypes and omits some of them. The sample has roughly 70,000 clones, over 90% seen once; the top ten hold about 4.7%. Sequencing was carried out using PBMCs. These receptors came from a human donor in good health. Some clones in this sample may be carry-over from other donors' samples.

CDR3 sequence (DNA): TGCGCCAGCAGCCAGGAACAGGGGTGGGATACCGGGGAGCTGTTTTTT. Translated, it gives CASSQEQGWDTGELFF. The gene calls are TRBV4-1 and TRBJ2-2; 7 bases are a match to TRBD1. Trimming removed 3 bases from V and 5 bases from J; junction bases left unmatched: 9. CDR1 and CDR2 from the germline V gene are MGHRA and YSYEKL. The CDR3 is made up of 16 amino acids.

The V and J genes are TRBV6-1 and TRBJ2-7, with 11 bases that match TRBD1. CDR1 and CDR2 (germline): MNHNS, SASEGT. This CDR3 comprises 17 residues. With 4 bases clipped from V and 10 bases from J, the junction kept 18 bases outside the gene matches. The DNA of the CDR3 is TGTGCCAGCAGTGCGGGGACAGGGGGACCAAGCCCATACGGACAGTACTTC. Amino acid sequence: CASSAGTGGPSPYGQYF.